Included here is one TCR beta chain sequence, with context. The sample originates from a study of T cell changes during pregnancy in multiple sclerosis. Only in-frame clones appear in the TCRdb table, and some are missing; sequencing was by immunoSEQ multiplex PCR. In the table there are roughly 75,000 clones, approximately 90% of which are singletons. The receptor's source is a female donor with multiple sclerosis, enrolled in a pregnancy study. The sample here was peripheral blood, taken before pregnancy.

CDR3 residues: CASKTGPNEKLFF. The CDR3, as DNA: TGTGCCAGCAAAACAGGTCCGAATGAAAAACTGTTTTTT. The chain uses TRBV2 and TRBJ1-4, with D maybe TRBD1 (5 bases). The germline gives CDR1 SNHLY, CDR2 FYNNEI. Trimming removed 7 bases from V and 5 bases from J, with 11 bases in between. The CDR3 spans 13 residues.